This T cell receptor (beta chain) derives from a study of Ad26.COV2.S vaccination and SARS-CoV-2 variants. Method: immunoSEQ multiplex PCR; TCRdb's copy keeps in-frame clones and lacks some. Of 410,000 or so clones in the sample, roughly 90% are singletons; the top ten hold around 1.8%. Treatment described: over 15 received Ad26.COV2.S at low or high dose, single or two shots; about 5 received placebo; per-sample allocation not given. The investigators took samples on day 63 after the first vaccine or placebo injection. An Ad26 vector carrying the Wuhan-strain SARS-CoV-2 spike served as the vaccine. This clone appeared a single time. Its antigen is undetermined. Germline V gives CDR1 MNHNY, CDR2 SVGAGI (reference sequence). V dropped 0 bases and J dropped 2 bases, with 11 bases sitting between them. The CDR3 is 16 residues long. Regarding the study as a whole: Placebo recipients had lower spike-specific TCR breadth than vaccine recipients.

The input for sequencing was peripheral blood, taken in a trial of Ad26.COV2.S vaccine versus placebo. The clonotype was recovered from a person aged 18-60 years who received the Ad26.COV2.S COVID-19 vaccine or a placebo. V and J are TRBV6-6 and TRBJ1-5; D uncertain. Written as DNA, the CDR3 is TGTGCCAGCAGTTACTCGTCCCTGGTGGGCAATCAGCCCCAGCATTTT. This gives the protein CASSYSSLVGNQPQHF.